The present entry profiles one TCR beta chain with its context. Its antigen is currently not known. No clone much larger than this one lies a single base away; base qualities are absent. Based on the germline V gene (reference sequence), the CDR1 and CDR2 sequences are GTSNPN and SVGIG. The CDR3 sequence holds 16 residues, the cysteine and phenylalanine included. The read is trimmed to its CDR3 DNA, 48 bases read in frame from base 1. The germline V and J ends show losses of 5 bases and 2 bases respectively, and no gene match explains 7 bases of the junction. The cohort was made up of several hundred healthy bone marrow donors. Cohort members were all nominally healthy when sampled, although unrecorded immune exposures were likely present. The donor was CMV seronegative and was included in the group of about 400 seronegative cohort members. Every donor gave a peripheral blood sample, and the peripheral blood mononuclear cells from that sample were used for TCR beta sequencing. The Qiagen DNeasy Blood Extraction Kit was used to extract genomic DNA from the blood cell samples.

The sample originates from a study of cytomegalovirus exposure and HLA in healthy donors (dated by TCRdb to 2017 to 2019). In the study overall: In an earlier analysis of 587 of the donors, under 300 Gb of sequence data and 100 million or so unique TCR beta sequences from 180 million or so T cells were reported. An early release that covered fewer than 750 HLA-typed donors contained approximately 300 gigabases of sequencing data and 85 million to 100 million unique TCR sequences. Of the 300 to 500 genotyped donors, 81% were placed in the genetic ancestry cluster associated with self-reported Caucasian donors. The study aimed to test whether cataloging public T cell receptors could reveal signatures of past pathogen exposure. The study used immunosequencing to profile the T cell repertoires of 666 subjects and linked those repertoires to cytomegalovirus serostatus. In addition to the first cohort of 650 to 750 subjects, a separate validation cohort of over 90 different subjects was used. To predict cytomegalovirus infection status, the study brought together high-throughput TCR immunosequencing, statistical association of individual TCRs with disease status, and machine learning. To study patterns of TCR occurrence, a later analysis re-analyzed previously published TCR beta repertoires from hundreds of donors and added high-resolution HLA genotyping. Rather than using new phenotypic data, the later analysis identified candidate immune exposures from TCR beta sequences and from how often those sequences occurred across donors. An earlier analysis of approximately 500 of the donors applied high-throughput TCR beta sequencing to assess whether each TCR beta V gene segment acted as functional or pseudogenic. Donor age, sex, ethnicity and CMV serostatus were compiled alongside the repertoire data. A later genetic analysis took genome-wide SNP genotypes for about three fifths of the roughly 700 donors and used that subset as a discovery cohort. Every repertoire in the discovery cohort had been generated on one and the same sequencing platform. Both class I and class II loci were covered by HLA typing, at four-digit resolution. The number of typed donors differed by locus: 629-630 for A, B, C, DRB1 and DQB1; approximately 540 for DQA1; approximately 600 for DPA1; and some 450 for DPB1. Because of strong linkage in the cohort, roughly 5 DR-DQ haplotypes were treated as single units for association and clustering. Among some 400 genotyped donors of the cohort, an average of approximately 240,000 unique TCR beta nucleotide sequences were sequenced per donor, around a sixth of them non-productive.

Overall results and qualifications from the work: In a later analysis, most CMV-associated TCR beta chains were found to appear HLA-restricted, with HLA associations seemingly driven largely by CMV exposure. A group of highly shared sequence variants was considered likely to be a technical artifact of the sequencing pipeline. When HLA alleles, especially DR and DQ, strongly co-occurred, attributing TCR associations to individual alleles was difficult. Roughly uniform sequencing depth across donors was assumed in presence/absence analyses, although this assumption may not hold. Correlated functional status among segregating V segments might be attributable to linkage disequilibrium, but an unknown experimental factor could not be ruled out. A total of 150 or so TCR beta chains were listed by the study as associated with cytomegalovirus. V-gene and J-gene trimming of TCR beta chains was associated with a missense DCLRE1C variant in a later genetic analysis, and the association was replicated in an independent cohort. A later analysis reported that several top co-occurrence clusters appeared linked to parvovirus B19, influenza, CMV and Epstein-Barr virus. In an earlier analysis of around 600 of the donors, most TCR beta V segments were observed in productive rearrangements about 87% or about 30% of the time, broadly matching IMGT annotations. The classifier was reported to diagnose cytomegalovirus status with high specificity and sensitivity in both the original cohort and the validation cohort. A later genetic analysis reported fewer N-insertions in productive TCRs among donors in an Asian-associated ancestry cluster than the approximately 700-donor mean. Roughly 17 rarely observed V segments, including chromosome 9 orphons, were excluded from the earlier analysis of a few hundred of the donors because counts were too low. According to the authors, the approach could potentially be generalized to other disease states and immunological phenotypes. Across donors, most TCR sequences were observed very rarely, whereas some public TCRs were present in many individuals. A later analysis found that HLA-associated TCR beta chains were more clonally expanded and had lower generation probabilities than equally common non-associated chains. At a false discovery rate of 0.05, a later analysis linked 16,000 or so TCR beta sequences to specific HLA alleles. In a later analysis, the rate of TCR association differed among HLA loci, with DRB1 alleles having the most associated TCRs and HLA-C alleles having the fewest. A further reported finding was that TCR beta sequences accurately predicted the HLA-A and HLA-B alleles for most subjects in the first cohort. Immune exposure information for the cohort was limited to CMV serostatus. A few of the identified cytomegalovirus-associated TCR beta chains were confirmed in vitro to be specific for cytomegalovirus antigens. The cohort was sequenced for TCR beta chains only, and without alpha or paired-chain data the features that could be detected were limited. HLA typing was unavailable for some donors at each locus, so association tests used only the typed subset. The 87-base-pair reads could not distinguish some IMGT-functional V segments, including TRBV6-2 and TRBV6-3, so those segments were excluded.

Preparation of the library involved the immunoSEQ multiplex PCR assay. The multiplex PCR relied on a mix of 60 forward primers for TCR Vbeta segments and 13 reverse primers for TCR Jbeta segments. A multiplex PCR assay on genomic DNA amplified the CDR3 region of rearranged TCR beta genes. Amplified TCR beta libraries were sequenced as 87-base-pair reads on the Illumina HiSeq System. The original methods were these. A later analysis counted about 82 million unique TCR beta chains across the roughly 700 repertoires, and roughly 10 million of these chains were shared by at least two donors. To remove PCR and sequencing errors, raw reads were error-corrected and collapsed into unique sequences using a nearest-neighbor algorithm that merged closely related sequences. Alignment of CDR3 sequences to IMGT reference sequences was used to assign V, D and J gene segments. Each retained sequence needed at least a six-nucleotide match to both a V gene segment and a J gene segment. A rearrangement counted as productive if the CDR3 had no stop codons and remained in frame with V and J, and every other rearrangement counted as non-productive. CDR3 was defined by IMGT convention, running from the second conserved V-encoded cysteine to the conserved J-encoded phenylalanine. The earlier analysis of some 600 of the donors excluded sequences that lacked an unambiguous match to a single V gene segment. In an earlier analysis of some 590 of the donors, a V segment was called functional when productive rearrangements were above 56.7%, and segregating when the standard deviation between donors exceeded 5%. A statistical classification framework was developed to diagnose cytomegalovirus status using the catalog of TCR beta chain sequences. A later analysis assigned V and J genes by comparing TCR nucleotide sequences with IMGT/GENE-DB human TR gene sequences. A later analysis assigned CDR3 sequences and most-parsimonious VDJ recombination scenarios with the TCRdist pipeline. A later analysis defined each TCR beta chain by its CDR3 amino acid sequence plus V-gene family, and excluded reads lacking a unique V-gene family. As a way to deal with suspected cross-contamination and a sequencing artifact, a later analysis dropped under 600 nucleotide sequences that were highly shared and had low generation probability. For each public chain, a later analysis derived a clonal expansion index from normalized ranks of inferred template counts within each repertoire. A later analysis computed generation probabilities with a VDJ recombination model fitted to out-of-frame rearrangements, and checked the results against IGoR. A later analysis scored TCR-TCR, TCR-HLA and TCR-CMV co-occurrence with hypergeometric tests, applying a repertoire-size bias correction to TCR pairs. A later analysis estimated false discovery rates by permuting HLA or CMV assignments 20 times. In a later analysis, co-occurring TCRs were grouped with DBSCAN, and TCRdist sequence similarity was added when clustering was performed within HLA-allele-positive subsets. For co-occurrence clustering, repertoires with fewer than 30,000 or more than 120,000 public chains were excluded, along with several repertoires with anomalous nucleotide sharing. In its TCRdb copy, this immuneACCESS table keeps in-frame sequences only and misses some clones. Where compared with another copy, unresolved V genes explain less than half of these, and the others have no known cause. The DNA gave D and trimming, while V, J and clone size come from that table. The sample table records 120,000 or so clones; about 80% of these occur just once. Of the sample, 2% to 3% is held by the ten largest clones.

The receptor was isolated from a man aged 25-45 years in good health and CMV-seronegative. The sequenced sample was PBMCs. The rearranged chain carries TRBV30 and TRBJ1-5; 12 of the junction bases match TRBD1. The CDR3 region reads CAWGTGGSLGNQPQHF. The DNA sequence reads TGTGCCTGGGGGACAGGGGGCTCGTTGGGCAATCAGCCCCAGCATTTT.